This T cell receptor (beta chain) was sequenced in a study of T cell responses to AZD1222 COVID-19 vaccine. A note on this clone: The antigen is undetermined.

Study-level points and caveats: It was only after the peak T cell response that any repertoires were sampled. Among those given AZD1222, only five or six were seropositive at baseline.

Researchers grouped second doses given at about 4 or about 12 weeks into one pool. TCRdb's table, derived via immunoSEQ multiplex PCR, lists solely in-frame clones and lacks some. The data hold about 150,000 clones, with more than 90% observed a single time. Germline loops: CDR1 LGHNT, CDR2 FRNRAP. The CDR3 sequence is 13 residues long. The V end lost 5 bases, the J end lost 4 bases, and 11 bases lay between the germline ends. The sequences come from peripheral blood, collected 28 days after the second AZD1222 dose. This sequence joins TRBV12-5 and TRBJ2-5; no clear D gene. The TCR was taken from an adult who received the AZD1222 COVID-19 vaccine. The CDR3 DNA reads TGTGCTAGTGGTCCCGGGCCAGCAGAGACCCAGTACTTC. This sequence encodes CASGPGPAETQYF.